This T cell receptor beta chain was found in a study of PD-1 blockade in classical Hodgkin lymphoma. Points from the study as a whole: The diversity seen at baseline in complete responders resembled that of newly diagnosed patients. Reported baseline diversity: healthy donors highest, relapsed/refractory patients lowest. Only CD4+ TCR diversity, not CD8+, had risen significantly by C4D1. Nivolumab initiation under 1 year post-ASCT meant exclusion.

Germline CDR1 is ENHRY and CDR2 is SYGVKD. This CDR3 comprises 14 residues. The trim removed 3 bases at V and 4 bases at J, leaving 4 bases unmatched. As to this clone: The antigen is unknown.

The time point here: cycle 4 day 1 (C4D1), after less than 7 weeks of nivolumab. Every single patient, without exception, relapsed after autologous stem cell transplantation, and brentuximab vedotin exposure varied. Applied to thawed PBMCs, magnetic negative selection was the method used to isolate CD8+ T cells. Sequencing used immunoSEQ multiplex PCR; TCRdb keeps in-frame clones, though not all of them. The data show about 10,000 clones, over 65% seen once. The receptor comes from a human donor with classical Hodgkin lymphoma. The input for sequencing was CD8+ T cells from blood, taken before the fourth cycle of nivolumab. The chain employs TRBV10-3 and TRBJ2-7; TRBD1 matches at 9 bases. This CDR3 is CAISDGTGNYEQYF. The DNA of the CDR3 is TGTGCCATCAGTGACGGGACAGGGAATTACGAGCAGTACTTC.